These 30 T cell receptor beta chains were all obtained from the same sample, sequenced in a study of human T cells and chemical hapten exposure. Specified time point: pre-sensitization, week 0. Treatment indicated: therapeutic diphenylcyclopropenone sensitization with weekly scalp DPC. One entry per CDR3 protein, called by TCRdb with MiXCR from the RACE reads. The data show under 50,000 distinct CDR3 sequences, 7.5% to 9% seen once. The sample consisted of whole blood, taken in connection with sensitization to the hapten diphenylcyclopropenone (DPC). Source of these receptors: a woman in her fifties or sixties with alopecia areata. Some clones in this sample may be carry-over from other donors' samples.

In this sample, this clonotype turned up a few times. At one end the junction does not follow the germline gene, possibly because of a read error. CDR3 coding DNA: TGTGCCAGCAGCGCCCAAAGGGGTCGAGAGGCCCAGTACTTC. Translated, it gives CASSAQRGREAQYF. This rearrangement joins TRBV7-9 to TRBJ2-5, with D perhaps matching TRBD1 (5 bases). The CDR3 loop spans 14 amino acids. Germline loops: CDR1 SEHNR, CDR2 FQNEAQ (reference sequence).

This clonotype was detected a few times. The chain recombines TRBV19 with TRBJ2-1; D is undetermined. This CDR3 comprises 13 residues. V was shortened by 7 bases and J by 4 bases, with 11 bases between the two germline ends. Looked up from germline, CDR1 is LNHDA and CDR2 is SQIVND (reference sequence). CDR3 in amino acids: CASKGIRYNEQFF. CDR3 coding DNA: TGTGCCAGTAAGGGAATACGGTACAATGAGCAGTTCTTC.

This clonotype was counted many times. The chain recombines TRBV7-6 with TRBJ1-1; 7 bases line up with TRBD1. The CDR3 totals 17 residues. V lost 4 bases to trimming and J lost 1 base; unmatched junction nucleotides: 12. Germline V lookup: CDR1 SGHVS, CDR2 FNYEAQ. In DNA, the CDR3 is TGTGCCAGCAGCTCCCAGGCGCCCGGGACAGCGAACACTGAAGCTTTCTTT. Its translation: CASSSQAPGTANTEAFF.

In this sample, this clonotype turned up many times. J is TRBJ2-5 and V is TRBV5-1; D is unclear. CDR3 length: 13 residues. Trimming left V 5 bases short and J 2 bases short, with 10 bases between. CDR1 and CDR2 (germline): SGHRS, YFSETQ. The CDR3 spells CASRSTGQETQYF. The CDR3 nucleotides are TGCGCCAGCAGGTCGACTGGTCAAGAGACCCAGTACTTC.

This clonotype was picked up a small number of times. The chain uses TRBV20-1 and TRBJ2-3; unclear D gene. The CDR3 is made up of 16 amino acids. In germline, CDR1 is DFQATT, CDR2 SNEGSKA (reference sequence). The V gene lost 3 bases and the J gene lost 1 base, with 17 bases spanning the gap. The CDR3 DNA reads TGCAGTGCTAGTCATCAATCAGTAAGGGGCACAGATACGCAGTATTTT. Translated: CSASHQSVRGTDTQYF.

The chain carries TRBV20-1 and TRBJ2-5, with 9 nucleotides matching TRBD2. This CDR3 comprises 12 residues. CDR1 DFQATT and CDR2 SNEGSKA come from the germline V gene (reference sequence). Trimming took 6 bases from V and 5 from J; bases not matched to a gene: 4. CDR3 in amino acids: CSAPLAGETQYF. The CDR3 DNA sequence: TGCAGTGCCCCCCTAGCGGGGGAGACCCAGTACTTC.

This clonotype appeared a single time. It may be a read error: a sequence one base away is much more abundant. The V and J genes are TRBV12-3 or TRBV12-4 and TRBJ2-3; D may be TRBD1 (6 bases). The CDR3 is 14 amino acids. Trimming removed 5 bases from V and 4 bases from J, with 13 bases in between. DNA for the CDR3: TGTGCCAGCAGTCCAGGGGCTCTCTCAGATACGCAGTATTTT. This encodes CASSPGALSDTQYF.

This clonotype was detected only a few times. The chain combines TRBV24-1 with TRBJ2-6, with D perhaps assigned TRBD1 or TRBD2 (5 bases each). The CDR3 extends over 16 amino acids. V shed 5 bases and J shed 0 bases, with 10 bases lying between them. Germline CDR1 and CDR2: KGHDR and SFDVKD. The CDR3 DNA sequence: TGTGCCACCAGTGCCCTGGGGGTCTCTGGGGCCAACGTCCTGACTTTC. This encodes CATSALGVSGANVLTF.

This clonotype was counted a few times. The J gene is TRBJ2-3, the V gene TRBV6-5; D may be TRBD1 (5 bases). Trimming removed 2 bases at V and 2 bases at J, with 14 bases between. This CDR3 has 16 amino acids. CDR1 is MNHEY and CDR2 is SVGAGI in the germline V gene. CDR3 sequence reads: CASSYGAPGNTDTQYF. The DNA for the CDR3 is TGTGCCAGCAGTTACGGGGCCCCCGGAAACACAGATACGCAGTATTTT.

The V gene is TRBV5-1, the J gene TRBJ1-1, with D maybe TRBD1 (6 bases). The germline V gene encodes CDR1 SGHRS and CDR2 YFSETQ. Trimming left V 1 base short and J 2 bases short, with 24 bases between. The CDR3 loop spans 19 amino acids. As DNA, the CDR3 is TGCGCCAGCAGCTTGATTCCACAGGTCTCCCTCAGGGGTAACACTGAAGCTTTCTTT. Its translation is CASSLIPQVSLRGNTEAFF.

This clonotype was seen ten or more times. The rearrangement uses TRBV19 and TRBJ2-3; the D is unclear. The CDR3 extends over 15 amino acids. V lost 1 base to trimming and J lost 2 bases, with 10 bases between them. CDR1 and CDR2 from the germline V gene are LNHDA and SQIVND (reference sequence). DNA for the CDR3: TGTGCCAGTAGTATAGCATCCGGGTACACAGATACGCAGTATTTT. Encoded protein: CASSIASGYTDTQYF.

This clonotype was picked up a small number of times. This sequence joins TRBV6-6 and TRBJ2-2; 7 bases line up with TRBD2. This CDR3 contains 17 residues. CDR1 is MNHNY and CDR2 is SVGAGI in the germline V gene (reference sequence). Trimming took 4 bases from V and 6 from J; bases not matched to a gene: 14. The CDR3 loop reads CASSSQSWLAASGELFF. CDR3 sequence (DNA): TGTGCCAGCAGTTCCCAGTCGTGGCTAGCGGCTTCCGGGGAGCTGTTTTTT.

This clonotype was seen ten or more times. The chain uses TRBV7-6 and TRBJ2-1; 9 bases align to TRBD1. J gave up 10 bases and V 4 bases, and 8 bases lay outside the gene matches. The CDR3 contains 14 residues. CDR1 is SGHVS and CDR2 is FNYEAQ in the germline V gene. For the CDR3, the DNA is TGTGCCAGCAGCTCCGGGACAGGGAGAGGAGAGCAGTTCTTC. Translation: CASSSGTGRGEQFF. Full variable domain (rest looked up from reference TRBV7-6 and TRBJ2-1): GAGVSQSPRYKVTKRGQDVALRCDPISGHVSLYWYRQALGQGPEFLTYFNYEAQQDKSGLPNDRFSAERPEGSISTLTIQRTEQRDSAMYRCASSSGTGRGEQFFGPGTRLTVL.

The chain joins TRBV3-1 to TRBJ2-1; a possible D gene is TRBD1 (5 bases). Trimming removed 5 bases from V and 4 bases from J, with 12 bases in between. Germline CDR1 and CDR2: LGHDT and YNNKEL (reference sequence). The CDR3 spans 14 residues. The CDR3 loop reads CASSKLDRYNEQFF. For the CDR3, the DNA is TGTGCCAGCAGCAAACTCGACAGATACAATGAGCAGTTCTTC.

The table lists this clonotype with many counts. The rearrangement uses TRBV10-3 and TRBJ1-6; no definite D call. The CDR3 length is 12 residues. CDR1 ENHRY and CDR2 SYGVKD come from the germline V gene. Trimming removed 6 bases from V and 7 bases from J, with 7 bases in between. As DNA, the CDR3 is TGTGCCATCAGGGCGGAAAATTCACCCCTCCACTTT. This sequence encodes CAIRAENSPLHF.

J is TRBJ2-1 and V is TRBV18; 8 nucleotides line up with TRBD2. The V and J ends lost 5 bases and 5 bases, in that order; junction bases with no gene match: 5. The V gene's germline CDR1 is KGHSH and CDR2 LQKENI. The CDR3 has 14 residues. CDR3 DNA sequence: TGTGCCAGCTCAACGGGACTAGGGAACAATGAGCAGTTCTTC. It translates to CASSTGLGNNEQFF.

This clonotype was counted ten times or more. V and J are TRBV11-2 and TRBJ2-6, with no clear D. The CDR3 has 15 amino acids. V lost 3 bases to trimming and J lost 0 bases, with 6 bases between them. CDR1 is SGHAT, CDR2 FQNNGV, per germline. The CDR3 spells CASSFTDSGANVLTF. CDR3 bases: TGTGCCAGCAGCTTTACGGACTCTGGGGCCAACGTCCTGACTTTC.

To note about this clonotype: A single base separates this from a much larger clone, so it may be a read error. The chain employs TRBV28 and TRBJ2-7; D gene uncertain. CDR1 is MDHEN and CDR2 is SYDVKM in the germline V gene. The CDR3 has 12 residues. CDR3 sequence: CVSSLTTYEQYF. In DNA form, the CDR3 reads TGTGTCAGCAGCCTAACGACCTACGAGCAGTACTTC. Variable domain in full (rest from reference TRBV28 and TRBJ2-7): DVKVTQSSRYLVKRTGEKVFLECVQDMDHENMFWYRQDPGLGLRLIYFSYDVKMKEKGDIPEGYSVSREKKERFSLILESASTNQTSMYLCVSSLTTYEQYFGPGTRLTVT.

This clonotype showed up many times. The gene calls are TRBV29-1 and TRBJ2-7; D is unclear. Germline V CDR1 and CDR2: SQVTM, ANQGSEA. V lost 0 bases and J lost 0, with 6 bases in between. The CDR3 spans 13 residues. CDR3 residues: CSVEDRVSYEQYF. The CDR3 DNA sequence: TGCAGCGTTGAAGATCGTGTCTCCTACGAGCAGTACTTC.

CDR3 in DNA: TGTGCCAGCAGTACCACCCAGGGTAGGACCGGGGAGCTGTTTTTT. Translating it yields CASSTTQGRTGELFF. The chain is built from TRBV27 and TRBJ2-2; maybe TRBD1 (5 bases). Trimming removed 5 bases at V and 5 bases at J, with 15 bases between. This CDR3 is 15 amino acids long. Germline CDR1 and CDR2: MNHEY and SMNVEV (reference sequence).

This clonotype has ten or more counts. The CDR3 DNA follows: TGTGCCAGCAGTCCCACAGGGTGGGTTGGCGAAAAACTGTTTTTT. It codes for CASSPTGWVGEKLFF. V and J are TRBV27 and TRBJ1-4, with D perhaps TRBD1 (6 bases). Trimming cost V 5 bases and J 8 bases, with 18 bases left between them. From germline, CDR1 is MNHEY and CDR2 SMNVEV (reference sequence). CDR3 length equals 15 residues.

This clonotype showed up many times. The V gene is TRBV19, the J gene TRBJ1-2; maybe TRBD1 (6 bases). Germline CDR1 is LNHDA and CDR2 is SQIVND (reference sequence). The CDR3 spans 12 residues. The germline V and J ends were trimmed by 5 bases and 8 bases, with 12 bases remaining between them. CDR3 amino acids: CASSSRGWGYTF. The DNA for the CDR3 is TGTGCCAGTAGTTCCAGGGGTTGGGGCTACACCTTC.

This clonotype has a count of ten or more. The chain recombines TRBV11-3 with TRBJ2-3; 10 bases are a match to TRBD2. The CDR3 sequence is 15 residues long. After removal of 2 bases from V and 4 bases from J, the junction contained 3 bases not matched to a gene. Germline V gene data show CDR1 as SGHNT and CDR2 as YENEEA. CDR3 nucleotide sequence: TGTGCCAGCAGCTTAACTAGCGGGACGGCAGATACGCAGTATTTT. Amino acids: CASSLTSGTADTQYF.

This clonotype was seen ten or more times. A junction end diverges from the germline sequence, so it may reflect a read error. The V gene is TRBV7-7, the J gene TRBJ2-5; the D call may be TRBD1 or TRBD2 (5 bases each). Germline values: CDR1 SSHAT, CDR2 FNYEAQ (reference sequence). This CDR3 is built from 13 residues. The CDR3 coding sequence is TGTGCTAGCAGCTCCACGGGGCTGGAGACCCAGTACTTC. Its translation: CASSSTGLETQYF.

This clonotype has at least ten counts. The chain is built from TRBV9 and TRBJ1-3, with a possible D match to TRBD1 (5 bases). This CDR3 has 16 residues. The germline V gene has CDR1 SGDLS and CDR2 YYNGEE. Deletions cut 0 bases from V and 4 bases from J, with 14 bases between. The CDR3 sequence is CASSVDRGAAGNTIYF. DNA for the CDR3: TGTGCCAGCAGCGTAGACCGAGGGGCTGCAGGAAACACCATATATTTT.

The table lists this clonotype with many counts. This chain connects TRBV5-1 to TRBJ2-1; 10 nucleotides agree with TRBD2. The V gene's germline CDR1 is SGHRS and CDR2 YFSETQ. CDR3 length: 15 residues. Trimming at V came to 4 bases and at J to 4 bases, leaving 5 bases not matched to a gene. The CDR3 loop is CASSPRTSGYNEQFF. For the CDR3, the DNA is TGCGCCAGCAGCCCCAGGACTAGCGGTTACAATGAGCAGTTCTTC.

This clonotype has at least ten counts. The chain is built from TRBV5-1 and TRBJ2-1; a possible D gene is TRBD2 (5 bases). V was clipped by 2 bases and J by 3 bases, with 9 bases between them. The CDR3 is 14 amino acids. Germline CDR1 is SGHRS and CDR2 is YFSETQ. The CDR3 protein is CASSFSSFYNEQFF. The CDR3 DNA reads as TGCGCCAGCAGCTTCTCTAGCTTCTACAATGAGCAGTTCTTC.

The chain recombines TRBV21-1 with TRBJ2-1; the table calls TRBD2, which could not be checked here. TRBV21-1 is given as a pseudogene. The CDR3 runs 14 residues. The CDR3 spells CASTRGRAVGEQFF. The DNA of the CDR3 is TGTGCCAGCACCCGGGGGAGGGCCGTCGGTGAGCAGTTCTTC.

This clonotype was picked up many times. The chain has TRBV4-2 and TRBJ1-1, with a tentative D call TRBD1 (5 bases). This CDR3 spans 16 amino acids. Germline loops: CDR1 LGHNA, CDR2 YNFKEQ. V dropped 1 base and J dropped 2 bases, with 14 bases sitting between them. Here the CDR3 DNA reads TGTGCCAGCAGCCAAGGACAGCCGAATACCAACACTGAAGCTTTCTTT. Protein: CASSQGQPNTNTEAFF.

In this sample, this clonotype turned up many times. The chain couples TRBV20-1 to TRBJ2-7; D possibly corresponds to TRBD2 (6 bases). Germline V gene data show CDR1 as DFQATT and CDR2 as SNEGSKA (reference sequence). The CDR3 is made up of 11 amino acids. V was cut by 5 bases and J by 4 bases, with 9 bases left in between. The CDR3 region is CSAGDFYEQYF. The CDR3 DNA sequence: TGCAGTGCTGGGGACTTTTACGAGCAGTACTTC.